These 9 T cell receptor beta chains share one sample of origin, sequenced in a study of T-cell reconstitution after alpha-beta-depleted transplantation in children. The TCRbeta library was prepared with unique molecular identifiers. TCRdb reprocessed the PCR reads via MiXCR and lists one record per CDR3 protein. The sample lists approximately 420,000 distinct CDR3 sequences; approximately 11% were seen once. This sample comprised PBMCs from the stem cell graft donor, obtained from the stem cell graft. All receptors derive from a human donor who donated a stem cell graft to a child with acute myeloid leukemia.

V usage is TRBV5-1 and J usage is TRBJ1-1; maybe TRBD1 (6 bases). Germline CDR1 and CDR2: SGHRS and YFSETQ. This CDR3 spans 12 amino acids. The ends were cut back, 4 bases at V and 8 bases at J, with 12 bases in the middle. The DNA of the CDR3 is TGCGCCAGCAGCGCAACAGGGCTAGAAGCTTTCTTT. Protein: CASSATGLEAFF.

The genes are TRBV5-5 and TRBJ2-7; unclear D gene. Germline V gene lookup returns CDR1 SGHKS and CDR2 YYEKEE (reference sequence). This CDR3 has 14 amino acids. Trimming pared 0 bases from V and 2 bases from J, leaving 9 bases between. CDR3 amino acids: CASSLAVITYEQYF. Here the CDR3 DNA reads TGTGCCAGCAGCTTGGCCGTGATCACCTACGAGCAGTACTTC.

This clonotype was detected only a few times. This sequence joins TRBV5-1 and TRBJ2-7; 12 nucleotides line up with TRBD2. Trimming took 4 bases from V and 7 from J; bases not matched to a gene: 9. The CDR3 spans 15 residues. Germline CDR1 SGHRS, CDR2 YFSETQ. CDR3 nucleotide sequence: TGCGCCAGCAGCCTCGGACTAGCGGGACTTACGGAGCAGTACTTC. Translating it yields CASSLGLAGLTEQYF.

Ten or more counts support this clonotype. CDR3 bases: TGCGCCAGCAGCTCACGCACTAGCGGTTACAATGAGCAGTTCTTC. Protein product: CASSSRTSGYNEQFF. This rearrangement joins TRBV5-1 to TRBJ2-1; 8 bases agree with TRBD2. The CDR3 runs 15 residues. With V trimmed by 3 bases and J by 4 bases, 6 bases remained unmatched. Germline-derived CDR1 and CDR2 are SGHRS and YFSETQ.

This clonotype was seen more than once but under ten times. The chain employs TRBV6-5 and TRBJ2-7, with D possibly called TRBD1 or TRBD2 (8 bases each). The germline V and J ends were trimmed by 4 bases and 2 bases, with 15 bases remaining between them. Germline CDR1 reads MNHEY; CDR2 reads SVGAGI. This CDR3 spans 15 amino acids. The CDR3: CASSFDRGLAYEQYF. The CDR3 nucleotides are TGTGCCAGCAGTTTCGACAGGGGACTAGCCTACGAGCAGTACTTC.

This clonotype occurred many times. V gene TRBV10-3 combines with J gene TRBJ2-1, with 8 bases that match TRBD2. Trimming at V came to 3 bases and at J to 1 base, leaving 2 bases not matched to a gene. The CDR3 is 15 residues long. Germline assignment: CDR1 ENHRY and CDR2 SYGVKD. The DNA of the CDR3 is TGTGCCATCAGTGATGGACTAGCTTCCTACAATGAGCAGTTCTTC. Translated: CAISDGLASYNEQFF.

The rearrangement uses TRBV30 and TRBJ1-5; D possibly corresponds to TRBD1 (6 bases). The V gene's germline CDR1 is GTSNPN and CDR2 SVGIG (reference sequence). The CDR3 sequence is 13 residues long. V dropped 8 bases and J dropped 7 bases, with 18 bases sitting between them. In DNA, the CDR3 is TGTGCCGGGGGGCAGGATGTTGGCCAGCCCCAGCATTTT. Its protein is CAGGQDVGQPQHF.

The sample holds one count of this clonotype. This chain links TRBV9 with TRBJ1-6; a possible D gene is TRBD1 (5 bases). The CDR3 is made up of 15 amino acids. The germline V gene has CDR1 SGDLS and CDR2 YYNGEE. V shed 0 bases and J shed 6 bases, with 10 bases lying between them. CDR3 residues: CASSVDSGSNSPLHF. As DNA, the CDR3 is TGTGCCAGCAGCGTAGATTCAGGGAGTAATTCACCCCTCCACTTT.

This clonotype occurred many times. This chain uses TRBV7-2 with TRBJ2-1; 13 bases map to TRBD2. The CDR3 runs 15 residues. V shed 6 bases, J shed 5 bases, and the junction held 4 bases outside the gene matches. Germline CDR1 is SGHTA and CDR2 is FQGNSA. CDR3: CASRKGTSGNNEQFF. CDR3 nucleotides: TGTGCCAGCAGAAAGGGGACTAGCGGGAACAATGAGCAGTTCTTC.